The 8 T cell receptor beta chains presented below share a single source sample, sequenced in a study of CD8 T cells in Susac syndrome. The RNA input was roughly 0.45 to 1 ug, and it was reverse transcribed with random hexamers. From the immunoSEQ multiplex PCR reads, TCRdb called clonotypes with MiXCR, one entry per CDR3 protein. This table holds approximately 120,000 distinct CDR3 sequences, around 95% found once. The specimen was CD4+ T cells from PBMCs. These receptors were taken from a human donor in good health.

This chain connects TRBV9 to TRBJ1-3; D unclear. CDR1 SGDLS and CDR2 YYNGEE come from the germline V gene. The ends were cut back, 0 bases at V and 2 bases at J, with 12 bases in the middle. The CDR3 consists of 16 residues. The CDR3 nucleotides read TGTGCCAGCAGCGTAGATATGGGCATCGCTGGAAACACCATATATTTT. Amino acids: CASSVDMGIAGNTIYF.

The chain joins TRBV19 to TRBJ2-1, with TRBD1 matching 9 bases. CDR3 length equals 14 residues. The V gene's germline CDR1 is LNHDA and CDR2 SQIVND (reference sequence). Trimming at V came to 5 bases and at J to 8 bases, leaving 7 bases not matched to a gene. Written as DNA, the CDR3 is TGTGCCAGTAGTGTCCGGGACAGGGACGATGAGCAGTTCTTC. This sequence encodes CASSVRDRDDEQFF.

This sequence joins TRBV6-5 and TRBJ2-2; 7 nucleotides agree with TRBD1. V shed 5 bases and J 7 bases; nucleotides not matched to a gene: 10. The CDR3 length is 15 residues. Per germline, CDR1 MNHEY and CDR2 SVGAGI. CDR3 in amino acids: CASSMTGTAVGELFF. The CDR3 bases are TGTGCCAGCAGTATGACCGGGACAGCGGTCGGGGAGCTGTTTTTT.

This clonotype was observed once. This chain connects TRBV6-6 to TRBJ2-1; the D is unclear. V lost 0 bases, J lost 6 bases, and 15 bases lay in between. The CDR3 length is 16 residues. The V gene's germline CDR1 is MNHNY and CDR2 SVGAGI (reference sequence). CDR3 sequence reads: CASSYSTVIEVNEQFF. The CDR3, as DNA: TGTGCCAGCAGTTACTCGACCGTTATTGAGGTCAATGAGCAGTTCTTC.

V usage is TRBV20-1 and J usage is TRBJ2-5; D assignment may be TRBD1 or TRBD2 (5 bases each). The length of the CDR3 is 12 residues. Germline CDR1 and CDR2: DFQATT and SNEGSKA (reference sequence). The ends were cut back, 5 bases at V and 5 bases at J, with 12 bases in the middle. The CDR3 DNA is TGCAGTGCTCGGGACCTCCAGGAGACCCAGTACTTC. Translation gives CSARDLQETQYF.

This clonotype was seen a single time. The gene calls are TRBV6-2 or TRBV6-3 and TRBJ1-5; D gene unclear. Germline V gene sequence: CDR1 MNHEY, CDR2 SVGEGT. V dropped 8 bases and J dropped 1 base, with 21 bases sitting between them. This CDR3 is built from 17 residues. The DNA of the CDR3 is TGTGCCAGCCAACTAGGTAGGGCCCGAAGAAGCAATCAGCCCCAGCATTTT. Its translation is CASQLGRARRSNQPQHF.

The rearrangement uses TRBV3-1 and TRBJ1-1; no firm D call. The germline gives CDR1 LGHDT, CDR2 YNNKEL (reference sequence). CDR3 length: 15 amino acids. Trimming pared 0 bases from V and 4 bases from J, leaving 12 bases between. CDR3 nucleotide sequence: TGTGCCAGCAGCCAAGAATTCGGGAGACCCACTGAAGCTTTCTTT. This sequence encodes CASSQEFGRPTEAFF.

The chain carries TRBV5-1 and TRBJ2-1; TRBD2 aligns across 11 bases. The germline CDR1 and CDR2 sequences are SGHRS and YFSETQ. The ends lost 4 bases at V and 7 bases at J; junction bases unmatched: 7. There are 15 residues in the CDR3. For the CDR3, the DNA is TGCGCCAGCAGCATCGGGACTAGCGGAATAAATGAGCAGTTCTTC. It encodes CASSIGTSGINEQFF.